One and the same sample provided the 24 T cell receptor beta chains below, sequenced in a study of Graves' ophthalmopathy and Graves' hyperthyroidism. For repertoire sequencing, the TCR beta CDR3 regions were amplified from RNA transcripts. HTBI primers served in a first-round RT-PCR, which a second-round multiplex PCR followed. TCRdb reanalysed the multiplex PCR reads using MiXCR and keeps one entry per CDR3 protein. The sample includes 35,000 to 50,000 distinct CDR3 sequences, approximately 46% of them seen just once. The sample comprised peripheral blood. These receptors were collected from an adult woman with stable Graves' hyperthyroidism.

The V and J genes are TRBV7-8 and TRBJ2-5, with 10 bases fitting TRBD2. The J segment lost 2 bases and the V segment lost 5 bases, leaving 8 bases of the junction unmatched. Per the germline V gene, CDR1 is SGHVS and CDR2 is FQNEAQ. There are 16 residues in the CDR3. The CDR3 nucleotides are TGTGCCAGCAGCCCCAGGACTAGCGGATCACAAGAGACCCAGTACTTC. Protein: CASSPRTSGSQETQYF.

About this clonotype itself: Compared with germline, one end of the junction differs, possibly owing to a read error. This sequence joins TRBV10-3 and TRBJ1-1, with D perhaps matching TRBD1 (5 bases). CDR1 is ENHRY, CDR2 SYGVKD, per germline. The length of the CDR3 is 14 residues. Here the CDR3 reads CAISGGGASTEAFF. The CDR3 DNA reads TGTGCCATCAGTGGGGGTGGGGCGTCCACTGAAGCCTTCTTT.

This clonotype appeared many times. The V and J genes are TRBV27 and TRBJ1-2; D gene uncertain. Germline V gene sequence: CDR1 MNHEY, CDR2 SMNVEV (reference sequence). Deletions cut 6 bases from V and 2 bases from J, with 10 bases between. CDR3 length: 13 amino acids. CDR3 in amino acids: CASRATGNYGYTF. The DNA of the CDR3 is TGTGCCAGCAGGGCGACTGGGAACTATGGCTACACCTTC.

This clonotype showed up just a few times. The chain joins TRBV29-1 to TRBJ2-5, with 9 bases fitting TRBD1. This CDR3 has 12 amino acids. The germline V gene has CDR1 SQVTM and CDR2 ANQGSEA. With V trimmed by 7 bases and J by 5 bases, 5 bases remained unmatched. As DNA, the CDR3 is TGCAGCGGTAGGACAGGGGAGGAGACCCAGTACTTC. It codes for CSGRTGEETQYF.

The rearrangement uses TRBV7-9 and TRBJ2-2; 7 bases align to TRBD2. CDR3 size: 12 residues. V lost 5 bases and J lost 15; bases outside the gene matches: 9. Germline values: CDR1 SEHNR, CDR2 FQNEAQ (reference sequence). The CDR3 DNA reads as TGTGCCAGCAGCCTCGGCGGGAGTGTGTTGTTTTTT. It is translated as CASSLGGSVLFF. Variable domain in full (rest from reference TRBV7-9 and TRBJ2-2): DTGVSQNPRHKITKRGQNVTFRCDPISEHNRLYWYRQTLGQGPEFLTYFQNEAQLEKSRLLSDRFSAERPKGSFSTLEIQRTEQGDSAMYLCASSLGGSVLFFGEGSRLTVL.

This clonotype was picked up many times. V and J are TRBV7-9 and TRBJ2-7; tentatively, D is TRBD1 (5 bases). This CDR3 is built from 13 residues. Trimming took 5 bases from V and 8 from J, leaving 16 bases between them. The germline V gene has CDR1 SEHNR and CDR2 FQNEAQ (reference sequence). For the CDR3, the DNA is TGTGCCAGCAGCCTCGACAGCTCCGGACAGCAGTACTTC. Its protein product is CASSLDSSGQQYF.

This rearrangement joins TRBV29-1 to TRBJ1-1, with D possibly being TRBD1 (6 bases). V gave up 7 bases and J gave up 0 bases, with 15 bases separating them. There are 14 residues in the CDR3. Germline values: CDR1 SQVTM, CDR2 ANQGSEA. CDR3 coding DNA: TGCAGCGACGGGGGACACGGAATGAACACTGAAGCTTTCTTT. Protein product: CSDGGHGMNTEAFF. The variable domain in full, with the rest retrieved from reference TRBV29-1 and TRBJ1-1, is SAVISQKPSRDICQRGTSLTIQCQVDSQVTMMFWYRQQPGQSLTLIATANQGSEATYESGFVIDKFPISRPNLTFSTLTVSNMSPEDSSIYLCSDGGHGMNTEAFFGQGTRLTVV.

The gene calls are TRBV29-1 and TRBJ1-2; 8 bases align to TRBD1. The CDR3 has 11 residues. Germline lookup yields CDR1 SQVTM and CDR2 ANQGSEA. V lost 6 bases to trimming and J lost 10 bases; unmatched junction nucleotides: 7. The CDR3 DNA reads TGCAGCGTAGTTCCAGGGGGCAACTACACCTTC. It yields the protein CSVVPGGNYTF.

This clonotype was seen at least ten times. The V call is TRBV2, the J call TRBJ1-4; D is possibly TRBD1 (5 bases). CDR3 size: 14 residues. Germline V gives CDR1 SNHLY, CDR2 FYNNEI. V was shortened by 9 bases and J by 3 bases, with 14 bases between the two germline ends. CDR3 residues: CASEGGASNEKLFF. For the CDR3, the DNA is TGTGCCAGTGAGGGAGGGGCGTCTAATGAAAAACTGTTTTTT.

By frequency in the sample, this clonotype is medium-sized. CDR3 sequence: CSAGGEKLFF. Written as DNA, the CDR3 is TGCAGTGCCGGGGGTGAAAAACTGTTTTTT. V gene TRBV20-1 combines with J gene TRBJ1-4; D possibly corresponds to TRBD1 (5 bases). Between the trimmed V and J ends, which lost 6 bases and 7 bases, there was a span of 6 bases. The CDR3 totals 10 residues. CDR1 is DFQATT, CDR2 SNEGSKA, per germline (reference sequence).

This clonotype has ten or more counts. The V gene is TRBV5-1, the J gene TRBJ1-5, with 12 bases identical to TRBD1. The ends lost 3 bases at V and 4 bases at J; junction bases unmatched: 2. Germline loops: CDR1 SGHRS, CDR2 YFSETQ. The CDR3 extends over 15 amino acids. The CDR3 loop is CASSWDRGPNQPQHF. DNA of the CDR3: TGCGCCAGCAGCTGGGACAGGGGGCCAAATCAGCCCCAGCATTTT.

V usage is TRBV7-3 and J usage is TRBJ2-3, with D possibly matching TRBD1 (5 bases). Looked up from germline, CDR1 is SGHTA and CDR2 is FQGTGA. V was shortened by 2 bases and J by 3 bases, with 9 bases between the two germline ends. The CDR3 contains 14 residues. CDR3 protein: CASSLGAGTDTQYF. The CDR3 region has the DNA TGTGCCAGCAGCTTAGGTGCAGGGACAGATACGCAGTATTTT.

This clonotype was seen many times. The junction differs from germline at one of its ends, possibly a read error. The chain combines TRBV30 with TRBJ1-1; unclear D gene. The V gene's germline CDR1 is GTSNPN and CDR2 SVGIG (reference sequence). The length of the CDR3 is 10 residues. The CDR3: CAGRNTEAFF. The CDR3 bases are TGTGCCGGGAGAAACACTGAAGCTTTCTTT.

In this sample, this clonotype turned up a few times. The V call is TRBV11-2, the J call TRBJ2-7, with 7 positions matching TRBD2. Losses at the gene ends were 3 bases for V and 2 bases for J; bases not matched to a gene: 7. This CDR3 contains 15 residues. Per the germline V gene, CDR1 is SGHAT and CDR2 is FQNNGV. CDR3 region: CASSLILGGPYEQYF. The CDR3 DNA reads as TGTGCCAGCAGCTTGATCCTGGGAGGGCCCTACGAGCAGTACTTC. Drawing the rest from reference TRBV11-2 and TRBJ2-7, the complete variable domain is EAGVAQSPRYKIIEKRQSVAFWCNPISGHATLYWYQQILGQGPKLLIQFQNNGVVDDSQLPKDRFSAERLKGVDSTLKIQPAKLEDSAVYLCASSLILGGPYEQYFGPGTRLTVT.

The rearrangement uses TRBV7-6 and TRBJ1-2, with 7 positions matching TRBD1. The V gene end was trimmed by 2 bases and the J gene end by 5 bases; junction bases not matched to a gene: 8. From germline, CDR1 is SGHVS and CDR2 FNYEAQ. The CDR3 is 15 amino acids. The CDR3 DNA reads TGTGCCAGCAGCTTAACCATAGGGGGCGATTATGGCTACACCTTC. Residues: CASSLTIGGDYGYTF.

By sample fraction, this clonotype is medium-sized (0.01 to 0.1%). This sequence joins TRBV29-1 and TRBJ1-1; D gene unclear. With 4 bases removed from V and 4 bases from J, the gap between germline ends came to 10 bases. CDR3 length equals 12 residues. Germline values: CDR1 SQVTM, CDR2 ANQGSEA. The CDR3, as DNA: TGCAGCGTTGGAGGGCTAGGCACTGAAGCTTTCTTT. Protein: CSVGGLGTEAFF.

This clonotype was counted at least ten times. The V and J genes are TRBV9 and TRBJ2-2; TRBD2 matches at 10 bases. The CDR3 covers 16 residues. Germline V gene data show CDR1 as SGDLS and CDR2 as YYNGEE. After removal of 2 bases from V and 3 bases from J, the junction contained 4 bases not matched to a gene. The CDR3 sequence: CASSVTSGLHTGELFF. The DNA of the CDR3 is TGTGCCAGCAGCGTGACTAGCGGGCTTCACACCGGGGAGCTGTTTTTT.

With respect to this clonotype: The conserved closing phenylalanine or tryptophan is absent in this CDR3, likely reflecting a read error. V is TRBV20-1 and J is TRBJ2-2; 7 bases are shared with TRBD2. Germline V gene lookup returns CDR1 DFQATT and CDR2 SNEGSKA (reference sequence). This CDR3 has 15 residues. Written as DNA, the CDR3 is TGCAGTGCCAGAGATGGCGGACTAGTGGCCGGGGAGCTGTTTCTT. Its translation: CSARDGGLVAGELFL.

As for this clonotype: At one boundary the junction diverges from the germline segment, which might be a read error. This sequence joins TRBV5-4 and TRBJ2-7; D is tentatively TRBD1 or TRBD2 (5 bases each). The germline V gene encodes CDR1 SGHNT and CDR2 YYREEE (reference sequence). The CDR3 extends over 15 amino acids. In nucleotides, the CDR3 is TGTGCCAGCAACGCCAGGGAGCGGCCCCTCTACGAGCAGAACTTC. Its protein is CASNARERPLYEQNF.

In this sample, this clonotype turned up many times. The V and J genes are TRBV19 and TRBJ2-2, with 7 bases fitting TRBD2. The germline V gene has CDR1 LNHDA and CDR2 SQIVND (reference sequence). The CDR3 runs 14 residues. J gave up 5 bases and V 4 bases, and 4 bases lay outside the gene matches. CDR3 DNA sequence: TGTGCCAGTAGTAGGCGGGAGAGGACCGGGGAGCTGTTTTTT. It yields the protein CASSRRERTGELFF.

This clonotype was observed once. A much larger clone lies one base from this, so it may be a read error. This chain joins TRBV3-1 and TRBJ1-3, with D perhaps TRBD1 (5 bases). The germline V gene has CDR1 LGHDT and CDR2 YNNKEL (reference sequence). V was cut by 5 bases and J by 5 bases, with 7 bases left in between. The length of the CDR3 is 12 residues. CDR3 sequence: CASSGTRNTIYF. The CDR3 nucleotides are TGTGCCAGCAGCGGGACTAGAAACACCATATATTTT.

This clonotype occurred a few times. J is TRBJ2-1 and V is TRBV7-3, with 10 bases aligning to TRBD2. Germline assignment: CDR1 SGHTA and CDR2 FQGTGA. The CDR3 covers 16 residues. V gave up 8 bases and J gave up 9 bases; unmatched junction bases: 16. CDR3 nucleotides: TGTGCCAGCGCCCCAACCGGGCTAGCGGGAGTAGGTGAGCAGTTCTTC. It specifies CASAPTGLAGVGEQFF.

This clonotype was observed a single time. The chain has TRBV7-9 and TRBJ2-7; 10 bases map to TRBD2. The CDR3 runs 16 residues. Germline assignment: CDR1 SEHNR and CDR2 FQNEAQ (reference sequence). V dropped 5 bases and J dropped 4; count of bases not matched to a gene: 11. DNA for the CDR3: TGTGCCAGCAGCCAAGAGGCTAGCGGGAGAACGTACGAGCAGTACTTC. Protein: CASSQEASGRTYEQYF.

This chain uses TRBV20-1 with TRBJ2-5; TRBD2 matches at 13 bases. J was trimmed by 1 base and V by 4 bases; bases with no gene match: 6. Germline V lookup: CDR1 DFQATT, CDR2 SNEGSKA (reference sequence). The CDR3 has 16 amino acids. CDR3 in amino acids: CSATRTSGRPQETQYF. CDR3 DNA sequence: TGCAGTGCTACCCGGACTAGCGGGAGACCCCAAGAGACCCAGTACTTC.